A single sample is the source of the 22 T cell receptor beta chains below, sequenced in a study of blood T cell repertoires in COVID-19. Repertoires were generated with immunoSEQ multiplex PCR, while TCRdb's copy carries only in-frame clones and drops some. Found here are fewer than 350,000 clones, 90% of them singletons; the top ten hold less than 2%. Sequenced sample: PBMCs or T cells enriched from blood (not recorded which). These receptors were obtained from a woman younger than 35 with acute COVID-19.

The chain is built from TRBV7-8 and TRBJ2-3; 10 nucleotides match TRBD1. Germline V gene data show CDR1 as SGHVS and CDR2 as FQNEAQ. This CDR3 is 12 amino acids long. The trim removed 5 bases at V and 14 bases at J, leaving 7 bases unmatched. CDR3 in amino acids: CASSEHGDRGYF. Written as DNA, the CDR3 is TGTGCCAGCAGCGAGCATGGGGACAGGGGGTATTTT.

The CDR3 DNA sequence: TGCGCCAGCTCCACAGGGGCCGGGGGCACAGATACGCAGTATTTT. This gives the protein CASSTGAGGTDTQYF. The chain employs TRBV10-1 and TRBJ2-3; 7 bases are shared with TRBD1. The CDR3 covers 15 residues. The V segment lost 8 bases and the J segment 1 base; nucleotides outside the gene matches: 9. Per germline, CDR1 WNHNN and CDR2 SYGVQD (reference sequence).

V gene TRBV19 combines with J gene TRBJ2-7, with 7 positions matching TRBD1. The CDR3 spans 13 residues. CDR1 and CDR2 from the germline V gene are LNHDA and SQIVND (reference sequence). With 1 base clipped from V and 4 bases from J, the junction kept 1 base outside the gene matches. The CDR3, as DNA: TGTGCCAGTAGTATAGGACAGGGTTACGAGCAGTACTTC. Protein product: CASSIGQGYEQYF.

The chain carries TRBV5-1 and TRBJ1-1, with 8 positions matching TRBD1. The J segment lost 0 bases and the V segment lost 2 bases, leaving 6 bases of the junction unmatched. Germline V gene sequence: CDR1 SGHRS, CDR2 YFSETQ. This CDR3 spans 16 amino acids. CDR3 nucleotide sequence: TGCGCCAGCAGCTTCGCTCCGGGACAGGTGAACACTGAAGCTTTCTTT. Encoded protein: CASSFAPGQVNTEAFF.

Only one count was recorded for this clone. This chain joins TRBV12-5 and TRBJ1-5, with unresolved D. Germline CDR1 and CDR2: LGHNT and FRNRAP. V lost 0 bases and J 0 bases, leaving 6 bases between the germline ends. The CDR3 consists of 15 residues. The DNA of the CDR3 is TGTGCTAGTGGTTTGGTACGTAGTAGCAATCAGCCCCAGCATTTT. Encoded protein: CASGLVRSSNQPQHF.

This rearrangement joins TRBV7-2 to TRBJ2-3; 12 bases fit TRBD2. Looked up from germline, CDR1 is SGHTA and CDR2 is FQGNSA. With 1 base clipped from V and 2 bases from J, the junction kept 7 bases outside the gene matches. The CDR3 runs 18 residues. The CDR3 loop is CASSLGLAGAGYTDTQYF. CDR3 sequence (DNA): TGTGCCAGCAGCTTAGGACTAGCGGGAGCGGGTTACACAGATACGCAGTATTTT.

This clone was detected once. The chain combines TRBV30 with TRBJ1-2; possibly TRBD1 for D (5 bases). V lost 3 bases and J lost 7, with 15 bases in between. The CDR3 covers 13 residues. The germline gives CDR1 GTSNPN, CDR2 SVGIG (reference sequence). This chain's CDR3 is CAWRTVGRGGYTF. Here the CDR3 DNA reads TGTGCCTGGAGGACAGTCGGAAGGGGTGGCTACACCTTC.

The J gene is TRBJ1-5, the V gene TRBV19, with D tentatively TRBD1 (6 bases). The V end was cut by 6 bases, the J end by 3 bases, with 15 bases between. CDR1 is LNHDA, CDR2 SQIVND, per germline (reference sequence). CDR3 length equals 15 residues. The CDR3 region is CASSPASGANQPQHF. CDR3 nucleotides: TGTGCCAGTAGCCCAGCCTCAGGGGCCAATCAGCCCCAGCATTTT.

This chain links TRBV23-1 with TRBJ1-1, with D tentatively TRBD1 (5 bases). TRBV23-1 is assigned to the ORF class and has an uncertain function. The CDR3 contains 17 residues. Trimming took off 4 bases at V and 0 bases at J, with 18 bases between the two ends. Here the CDR3 reads CASSPPLEGIMNTEAFF. The CDR3 DNA reads as TGCGCCAGCAGTCCACCGTTGGAGGGGATAATGAACACTGAAGCTTTCTTT.

The chain joins TRBV6-5 to TRBJ2-7; 7 nucleotides align to TRBD1. Germline V gene sequence: CDR1 MNHEY, CDR2 SVGAGI. After removal of 2 bases from V and 0 bases from J, the junction contained 4 bases not matched to a gene. This CDR3 is built from 15 residues. The CDR3 bases are TGTGCCAGCAGTTACGCCGGGACAGCCTCCTACGAGCAGTACTTC. It codes for CASSYAGTASYEQYF.

This clone has a handful of counts. CDR3 loop: CASSQVNPRTGDYSNQPQHF. As DNA, the CDR3 is TGCGCCAGCAGCCAAGTCAACCCCCGCACAGGGGATTATAGCAATCAGCCCCAGCATTTT. The V call is TRBV4-1, the J call TRBJ1-5; 7 bases line up with TRBD1. Germline CDR1 MGHRA, CDR2 YSYEKL. This CDR3 is built from 20 residues. After removal of 1 base from V and 0 bases from J, the junction contained 15 bases not matched to a gene.

The chain couples TRBV15 to TRBJ2-1; 7 bases are shared with TRBD2. CDR1 LNHNV and CDR2 YYDKDF come from the germline V gene (reference sequence). V lost 0 bases and J lost 0; bases outside the gene matches: 11. The CDR3 covers 19 residues. CDR3 DNA sequence: TGTGCCACCAGCAGAGAGGGAGGGGTGCGTGGGAGCTCCTACAATGAGCAGTTCTTC. Residues: CATSREGGVRGSSYNEQFF.

V gene TRBV6-2 or TRBV6-3 combines with J gene TRBJ2-7; 11 nucleotides agree with TRBD2. The CDR3 is 17 amino acids. The trim removed 2 bases at V and 4 bases at J, leaving 10 bases unmatched. Germline-derived CDR1 and CDR2 are MNHEY and SVGEGT. In DNA form, the CDR3 reads TGTGCCAGCAGTTACACGGGACTAGCGGCCCTAAGATACGAGCAGTACTTC. Protein sequence: CASSYTGLAALRYEQYF.

The rearrangement joins TRBV2 to TRBJ2-7; 8 nucleotides line up with TRBD2. J lost 5 bases, V lost 1 base, and 10 bases had no gene match. CDR3 length: 16 amino acids. Germline CDR1 SNHLY, CDR2 FYNNEI. The DNA of the CDR3 is TGTGCCAGCAGTGAAGTAGGGAGCGGGAGAAGGGACGAGCAGTACTTC. Its translation: CASSEVGSGRRDEQYF.

This clone came up once. The J gene is TRBJ1-3, the V gene TRBV7-6; maybe TRBD1 (5 bases). The CDR3 consists of 16 residues. CDR1 and CDR2 (germline): SGHVS, FNYEAQ. Trimming pared 1 base from V and 3 bases from J, leaving 13 bases between. In DNA, the CDR3 is TGTGCCAGCAGCTTAGGGGCCAGGGTGGATGGAAACACCATATATTTT. Amino acids: CASSLGARVDGNTIYF.

The chain has TRBV5-8 and TRBJ1-2, with 9 bases identical to TRBD1. CDR3 length equals 13 residues. Trimming at V came to 5 bases and at J to 8 bases, leaving 7 bases not matched to a gene. The germline V gene encodes CDR1 SGHTS and CDR2 YDEGEE. CDR3 sequence: CASRRGQGKGYTF. The CDR3, as DNA: TGTGCCAGCAGACGTGGACAGGGGAAAGGCTACACCTTC.

The V gene is TRBV7-6, the J gene TRBJ1-1; a possible D gene is TRBD1 (5 bases). CDR3 length: 13 residues. Deletions cut 4 bases from V and 5 bases from J, with 11 bases between. Germline assignment: CDR1 SGHVS and CDR2 FNYEAQ. CDR3 nucleotides: TGTGCCAGCAGCTCAGGGTGGGGAACTGAAGCTTTCTTT. Protein: CASSSGWGTEAFF.

The chain links TRBV11-2 to TRBJ2-4; 15 bases map to TRBD2. The germline gives CDR1 SGHAT, CDR2 FQNNGV. V shed 4 bases and J 9 bases; nucleotides not matched to a gene: 7. The length of the CDR3 is 16 residues. CDR3 sequence: CASSYGLAGGQTIQYF. CDR3 sequence (DNA): TGTGCCAGCAGCTACGGACTAGCGGGAGGGCAGACCATTCAGTACTTC.

The gene calls are TRBV4-1 and TRBJ1-4; perhaps TRBD1 as D (6 bases). CDR3 length: 15 residues. Germline V lookup: CDR1 MGHRA, CDR2 YSYEKL. The V end lost 3 bases, the J end lost 7 bases, and 15 bases lay between the germline ends. The CDR3 here is CASSQTGTGGEKLFF. The CDR3 nucleotides read TGCGCCAGCAGCCAGACAGGAACAGGAGGTGAAAAACTGTTTTTT.

The rearrangement links TRBV5-8 to TRBJ2-7; tentatively, D is TRBD2 (6 bases). Trimming shortened V by 4 bases and J by 1 base, and 12 bases separated the two germline ends. Germline loops: CDR1 SGHTS, CDR2 YDEGEE. This CDR3 has 14 amino acids. CDR3 region: CASSQGGRSYEQYF. The CDR3 nucleotides are TGTGCCAGCAGCCAGGGAGGTCGGTCCTACGAGCAGTACTTC.

The chain combines TRBV30 with TRBJ2-7; D gene unclear. The CDR3 extends over 13 amino acids. V lost 4 bases and J lost 6, with 16 bases in between. The germline gives CDR1 GTSNPN, CDR2 SVGIG (reference sequence). The CDR3 DNA is TGTGCCTGGAATCCGAGCGCCCTTGCCGAGCAGTACTTC. This sequence encodes CAWNPSALAEQYF. Supplemented by reference TRBV30 and TRBJ2-7, the full variable domain reads SQTIHQWPATLVQPVGSPLSLECTVEGTSNPNLYWYRQAAGRGLQLLFYSVGIGQISSEVPQNLSASRPQDRQFILSSKKLLLSDSGFYLCAWNPSALAEQYFGPGTRLTVT.

The chain couples TRBV5-4 to TRBJ2-1; TRBD1 aligns across 8 bases. Germline CDR1 reads SGHNT; CDR2 reads YYREEE (reference sequence). The V gene end was trimmed by 4 bases and the J gene end by 3 bases; junction bases not matched to a gene: 9. The CDR3 sequence is 16 residues long. This CDR3 reads CASSNDRGKLYNEQFF. CDR3 nucleotides: TGTGCCAGCAGCAACGACAGGGGTAAACTCTACAATGAGCAGTTCTTC.